This T cell receptor (beta chain) was observed in a study of cytomegalovirus exposure and HLA in healthy donors. Looking at the study overall: In an earlier analysis, around 120 million unique TCR beta sequences were found from about 180 million T cells.

The PCR had 60 Vbeta and 13 Jbeta primers. The data were produced by immunoSEQ multiplex PCR, yet TCRdb's version contains in-frame clones alone and is incomplete. The profile covers over 50,000 clones, with 60% to 80% appearing a single time and about 17% taken by the ten largest. Remarks on this clone: What it binds is unknown.

Study findings and constraints: In a later analysis, V- and J-gene trimming of beta chains associated with a DCLRE1C missense variant, replicated independently.

This receptor was identified in a man aged 40-49 years in good health and CMV-seropositive. Material: PBMCs.

This CDR3 reads CASRSRLAGSTDTQYF. The CDR3 nucleotides read TGCGCCAGCAGGTCTCGACTAGCGGGTAGCACAGATACGCAGTATTTT. This chain connects TRBV10-1 to TRBJ2-3, with 10 bases matching TRBD2. V shed 6 bases, J shed 0 bases, and the junction held 6 bases outside the gene matches. The germline gives CDR1 WNHNN, CDR2 SYGVQD (reference sequence). CDR3 length: 16 amino acids.